This is a list of T cell receptor beta chains from one sample in a study of TIL therapy for anti-PD-1-resistant metastatic lung cancer. Assay used: immunoSEQ multiplex PCR; TCRdb lists only in-frame clones, some missing. The sample lists 25,000 to 40,000 clones; 74% were seen once. This specimen was blood, taken at baseline. These receptors were obtained from a woman aged 30 to 85 with non-small cell lung cancer. Each CDR3 is given with its conserved first and last residue. The D gene is left open where the match is weak. Size values are once, few and many counts, or a class for expanded clones, and some rows have none.

d_call	clone_size	j_call	v_call	cdr3_aa	cdr3_nt
.	.	TRBJ2-7	TRBV5-1	CASSLEQGYEQYF	TGCGCCAGCAGCTTGGAACAGGGCTACGAGCAGTACTTC
.	.	TRBJ1-2	TRBV6-1	CASSEAMGYYGYTF	TGTGCCAGCAGTGAAGCGATGGGTTACTATGGCTACACCTTC
TRBD1	.	TRBJ1-2	TRBV5-1	CASRFDRENGYTF	TGCGCCAGCAGATTTGACAGGGAAAACGGCTACACCTTC
.	.	TRBJ1-6	TRBV6-5	CASSATGNSPLHF	TGTGCCAGCAGTGCCACAGGGAATTCACCCCTCCACTTT
.	once	TRBJ2-2	TRBV11-2	CASSYRESAGELFF	TGTGCCAGCAGCTACCGGGAAAGCGCCGGGGAGCTGTTTTTT
TRBD1	once	TRBJ1-3	TRBV9	CASSADRSGNTIYF	TGTGCCAGCAGCGCGGACAGGAGTGGAAACACCATATATTTT
.	.	TRBJ2-3	TRBV6-6	CASSYEASTQYF	TGTGCCAGCAGTTATGAAGCAAGTACGCAGTATTTT
.	large	TRBJ1-1	TRBV14	CASSQVASAGAFF	TGTGCCAGCAGCCAAGTGGCTAGCGCTGGAGCTTTCTTT
TRBD1	.	TRBJ1-1	TRBV7-9	CASSPYRGGSPEAFF	TGTGCCAGCAGTCCGTACAGGGGAGGGTCTCCTGAAGCTTTCTTT
TRBD1	once	TRBJ2-2	TRBV6-4	CASRGQGAAGELFF	TGTGCCAGCAGAGGACAGGGGGCGGCCGGGGAGCTGTTTTTT